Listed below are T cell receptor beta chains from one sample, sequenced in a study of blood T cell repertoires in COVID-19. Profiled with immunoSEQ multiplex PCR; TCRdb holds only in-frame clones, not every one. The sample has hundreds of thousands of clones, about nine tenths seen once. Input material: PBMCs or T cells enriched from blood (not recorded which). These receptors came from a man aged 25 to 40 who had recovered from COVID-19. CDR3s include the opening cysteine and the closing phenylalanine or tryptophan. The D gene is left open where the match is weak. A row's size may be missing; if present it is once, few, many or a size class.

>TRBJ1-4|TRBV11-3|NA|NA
TGTGCCAGCAGCCCCCCGGGCAGACTAAATGAAAAACTGTTTTTT
CASSPPGRLNEKLFF
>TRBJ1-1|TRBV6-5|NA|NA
TGTGCCAGCGAGATTGGAGGGCGCAACACTGAAGCTTTCTTT
CASEIGGRNTEAFF
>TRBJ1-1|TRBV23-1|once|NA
TGCGCCAGCAGGCGGGGGACTGAAGCTTTCTTT
CASRRGTEAFF
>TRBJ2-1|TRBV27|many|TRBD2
TGTGCCAGTCGGGTGGGGGGGTGGAATGAGCAGTTCTTC
CASRVGGWNEQFF
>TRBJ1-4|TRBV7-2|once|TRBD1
TGTGCCAGCAGCTTATTTGCAGGGGGCCTTGAAAAACTGTTTTTT
CASSLFAGGLEKLFF
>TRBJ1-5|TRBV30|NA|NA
TGTGCCTGGGGCTCTAATTCGGGGGGTAATCAGCCCCAGCATTTT
CAWGSNSGGNQPQHF
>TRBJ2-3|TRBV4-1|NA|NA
TGCGCCAGCAGCTGGGAGATAGATACGCAGTATTTT
CASSWEIDTQYF
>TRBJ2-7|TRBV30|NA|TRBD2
TGTGCCTGGAGTGTACGAACAGCGGGACCTTCCTACGAGCAGTACTTC
CAWSVRTAGPSYEQYF
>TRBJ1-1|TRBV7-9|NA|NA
TGTGCCAGCAGCCGGGGTGAGGGCACTGAAGCTTTCTTT
CASSRGEGTEAFF
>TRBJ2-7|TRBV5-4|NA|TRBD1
TGTGCCAGCAACCCCGGGACAGCACCCTACGAGCAGTACTTC
CASNPGTAPYEQYF
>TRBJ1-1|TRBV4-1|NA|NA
TGCGCCAGCAGCCAAGGCCCTCTCTTACAGGGTGAAGCTTTCTTT
CASSQGPLLQGEAFF
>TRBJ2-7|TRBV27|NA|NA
TGTGCCAGCAGTTCTAGCAGGGGGGCCTACGAGCAGTACTTC
CASSSSRGAYEQYF
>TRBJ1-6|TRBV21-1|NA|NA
TGTGCCAGCAGCCGATCAGGGGGCGGGAATTCACCCCTCCACTTT
CASSRSGGGNSPLHF
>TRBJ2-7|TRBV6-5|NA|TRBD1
TGTGCCAGCAGACTCGGACAGGGTACCTACGAGCAGTACTTC
CASRLGQGTYEQYF
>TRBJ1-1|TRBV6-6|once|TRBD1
TGTGCCAGCACCGACCGGACAGGGGTCACTGAAGCTTTCTTT
CASTDRTGVTEAFF
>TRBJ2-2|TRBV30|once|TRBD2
TGTGCCTGGTCACTAGCGACGGGGGAGCTGTTTTTT
CAWSLATGELFF
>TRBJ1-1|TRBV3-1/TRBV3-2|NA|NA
TGTGCCAGCAGCCAAAGATTGCCAGGTGCGAACACTGAAGCTTTCTTT
CASSQRLPGANTEAFF
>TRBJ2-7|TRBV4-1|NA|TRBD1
TGCGCCAGCAGCCAAATCTGGGACAGGGGGCGGTACGAGCAGTACTTC
CASSQIWDRGRYEQYF
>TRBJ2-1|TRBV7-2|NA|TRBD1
TGTGCCAGCAGCTTACAAGGACAGGGAAGGACCAATGAGCAGTTCTTC
CASSLQGQGRTNEQFF
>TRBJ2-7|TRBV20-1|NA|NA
TGCAGTGCTCCCACTCCCGGCGGACAGTACTTC
CSAPTPGGQYF
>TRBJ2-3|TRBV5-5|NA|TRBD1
TGTGCCAGCAGCCCAAGTAGACAGGGTGGAGGAGATACGCAGTATTTT
CASSPSRQGGGDTQYF
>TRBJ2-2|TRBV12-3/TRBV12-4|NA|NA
TGTGCCAGCAGTCCCACTACGGCCGGGGAGCTGTTTTTT
CASSPTTAGELFF
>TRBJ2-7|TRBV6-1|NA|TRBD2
TGTGCCAGCAGTGAAAGGTCTAGCGGGGGCTACGAGCAGTACTTC
CASSERSSGGYEQYF
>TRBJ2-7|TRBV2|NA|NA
TGTGCCAGCAGTGGCCAACTAGACGCCTACGAGCAGTACTTC
CASSGQLDAYEQYF
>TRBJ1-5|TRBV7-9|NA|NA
TGTGCCAGCAGTGTCGACCCGGGTCAGCCCCAGCATTTT
CASSVDPGQPQHF
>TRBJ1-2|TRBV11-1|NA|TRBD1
TGTGCCAGCAGCCAGGGACAGGCGGGGACTAACTATGGCTACACCTTC
CASSQGQAGTNYGYTF
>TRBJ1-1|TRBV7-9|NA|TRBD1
TGTGCCAGCAGCTACGGACAGGGGGCCAACACTGAAGCTTTCTTT
CASSYGQGANTEAFF
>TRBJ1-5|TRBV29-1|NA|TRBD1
TGCAGCGTTGCAGAGGGGGCCCCCAATCAGCCCCAGCATTTT
CSVAEGAPNQPQHF
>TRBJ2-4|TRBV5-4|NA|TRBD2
TGTGCCAGCAGCTTGGGAGCGGGAGGATACAAAAACATTCAGTACTTC
CASSLGAGGYKNIQYF
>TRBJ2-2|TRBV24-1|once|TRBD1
TGTGCCACCAGTGTGGGACAGGGGATCGCCGGGGAGCTGTTTTTT
CATSVGQGIAGELFF
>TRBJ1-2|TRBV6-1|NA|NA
TGTGCCAGCAGTGAACGAGGGGGGGGCTATGGCTACACCTTC
CASSERGGGYGYTF
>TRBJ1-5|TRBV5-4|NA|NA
TGTGCCAGCAGCTTGGCGGGGGAGAACAATCAGCCCCAGCATTTT
CASSLAGENNQPQHF
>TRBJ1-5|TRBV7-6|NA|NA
TGTGCCAGCAGCTTGACAGGCCTTAATCAGCCCCAGCATTTT
CASSLTGLNQPQHF
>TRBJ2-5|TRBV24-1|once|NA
TGTGCCACCAGTGACCAGGGACTGGGGGAGACCCAGTACTTC
CATSDQGLGETQYF
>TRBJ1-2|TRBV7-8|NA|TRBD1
TGTGCCAGCAGCTTAGCTGGACAGGGTTTTGGCTACACCTTC
CASSLAGQGFGYTF
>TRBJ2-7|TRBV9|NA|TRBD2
TGTGCCAGCAGCGTAGTCCCTAGCGGGAGCTACGAGCAGTACTTC
CASSVVPSGSYEQYF
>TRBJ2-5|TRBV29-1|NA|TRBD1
TGCAGCGTTACCCGGGACAGCCAAGAGACCCAGTACTTC
CSVTRDSQETQYF
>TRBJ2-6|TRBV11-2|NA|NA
TGTGCCAGCAGCTTAGATATGGGGGGTGCTGGGGCCAACGTCCTGACTTTC
CASSLDMGGAGANVLTF
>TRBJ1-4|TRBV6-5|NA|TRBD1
TGTGCCACCGGGACAGGGGGCGAAGCTGAAAAACTGTTTTTT
CATGTGGEAEKLFF
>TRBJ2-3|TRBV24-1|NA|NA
TGTGCCACCAGTGATTACAGGGATAGCACAGATACGCAGTATTTT
CATSDYRDSTDTQYF
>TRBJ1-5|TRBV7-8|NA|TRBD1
TGTGCCAGCAGCTTCCAACAGGGGGCAAGCAATCAGCCCCAGCATTTT
CASSFQQGASNQPQHF
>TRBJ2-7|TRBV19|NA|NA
TGTGCCAGTAGTATTTCAGGGGCCGAGCAGTACTTC
CASSISGAEQYF